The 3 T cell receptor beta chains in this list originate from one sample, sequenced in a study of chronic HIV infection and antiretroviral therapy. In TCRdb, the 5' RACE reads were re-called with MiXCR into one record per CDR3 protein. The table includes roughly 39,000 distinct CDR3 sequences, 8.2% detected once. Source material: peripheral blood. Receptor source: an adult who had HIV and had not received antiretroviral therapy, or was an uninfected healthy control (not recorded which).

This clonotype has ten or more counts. As DNA, the CDR3 is TGCAGCGTTGAATCATACGGGTCTAGCACAGATACGCAGTATTTT. It specifies CSVESYGSSTDTQYF. The rearrangement links TRBV29-1 to TRBJ2-3; D gene ambiguous. Looked up from germline, CDR1 is SQVTM and CDR2 is ANQGSEA. The CDR3 runs 15 residues. Trimming pared 2 bases from V and 0 bases from J, leaving 12 bases between.

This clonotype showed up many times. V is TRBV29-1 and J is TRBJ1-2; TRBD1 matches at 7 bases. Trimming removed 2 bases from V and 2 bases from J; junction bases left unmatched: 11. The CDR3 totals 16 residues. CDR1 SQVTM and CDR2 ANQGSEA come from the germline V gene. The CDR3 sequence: CSVEMGDRFGNYGYTF. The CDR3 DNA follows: TGCAGCGTTGAAATGGGGGACAGATTCGGAAACTATGGCTACACCTTC.

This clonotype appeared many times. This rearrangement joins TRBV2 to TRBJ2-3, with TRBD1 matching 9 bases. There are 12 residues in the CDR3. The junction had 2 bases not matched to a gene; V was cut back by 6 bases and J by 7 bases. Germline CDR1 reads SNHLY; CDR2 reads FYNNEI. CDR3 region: CASRTGGNTQYF. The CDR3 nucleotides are TGTGCCAGCAGGACAGGGGGAAATACGCAGTATTTT.